The T cell receptor beta chain described here comes from a study of T cell responses to AZD1222 COVID-19 vaccine (dated by TCRdb to 2020 to 2023). For the wider study: Because spike-specific TCR depth and breadth did not differ between the two schedules, AZD1222 recipients who got a second dose at roughly 4 weeks were pooled with those who got a second dose at roughly 12 weeks. A total of approximately 240 trial participants underwent TCR sequencing, of whom about 210 had received two doses of AZD1222 and approximately 26 had received two doses of the MenACWY control vaccine. Enrollment into the trials was organized by age into subgroups of 18-55, 56-69 and 70-plus years, and those subgroups contained about 150, 27 and 61 TCR-sequenced participants, respectively.

Beyond this particular receptor, the publication reports: Conclusions about previously exposed vaccinees are limited because only 5 or 6 AZD1222 recipients were SARS-CoV-2 seropositive at baseline. In the small 56-69-year group, the increase in depth fell short of significance, most likely because of low power. Reportedly, almost half of the unique spike-specific TCRs recognized epitopes lying outside the regions that are mutated in the B.1.351 and B.1.1.7 variants. Vaccine-associated CD4 TCRs spanned the whole spike protein, with dominant responses in regions 160-218 and 743-854. Because no samples from the day 14 peak response were available, repertoires could be characterized only after the peak T cell response. Most participants were white British and females outnumbered males, and the authors suggested that clonal diversity may have been underestimated. After two AZD1222 doses, spike-specific TCR breadth and depth were significantly higher than at day 0 and than in MenACWY recipients.

The intended sense of this specimen's time point label: baseline before first vaccination. Samples from vaccinated people were obtained from the UK trials COV001 and COV002, which included a single-blind randomized controlled phase 2/3 trial of AZD1222 (ChAdOx1 nCoV-19) in healthy adults. Trial participant PBMC samples were collected at day 0 and day 28 after the second dose for TCRbeta chain sequencing. The CDR3 regions of human TCRbeta chains were subjected to immunosequencing. The source study handled its data this way. TCRs in the repertoires were matched against a reference library of SARS-CoV-2-specific TCRs that had been generated with the MIRA antigen-specificity platform. Breadth was defined as the fraction of unique TCRs that were SARS-CoV-2-associated. Depth was defined as the fraction of total T cells that were SARS-CoV-2-associated. Using the MIRA data, every spike-specific TCR was mapped to the spike region that the TCR reacted to and assigned to either a CD4 or a CD8 class. Log10-transformed breadth and depth values were compared by one-way ANOVA with Sidak's multiple comparisons tests. TCRdb's version of the immuneACCESS table is confined to in-frame rearrangements and falls short of the full clone set. An unresolved V gene accounts for under half of the shortfall where checked; the remainder is of unknown origin. That table supplies the V and J calls and clone size; D and trimming were determined from the DNA. This sample comprises 140,000 to 150,000 clones, just under 95% of them detected only once. Together, the top ten hold 1.7% of the sample.

Relative to germline, V is 0 bases shorter and J is 0 bases shorter, with 13 bases between their ends. From cysteine to phenylalanine, the CDR3 is 17 amino acids long. Only the CDR3 DNA is retained, 51 bases long and in frame from the first base. Taken from the germline V gene (reference sequence), the CDR1 and CDR2 loops are LGHDT and YNNKEL. Comments on this clone: Its antigen remains unidentified. One base away there is no much larger clone; base qualities are not given.

The clonotype was recovered from an adult in good health. This material consisted of peripheral blood, taken on day 0 of AZD1222 vaccination. The rearranged segments are TRBV3-1 (or the pseudogene TRBV3-2) and TRBJ2-3; no D gene is confidently identified. The base sequence is TGTGCCAGCAGCCAAGATATACGGTCAACGAGCACAGATACGCAGTATTTT. Translation gives CASSQDIRSTSTDTQYF.